This T cell receptor (beta chain) was recorded in a study of control samples from healthy donors and cancer patients. Sequencing used immunoSEQ multiplex PCR; TCRdb keeps in-frame clones, though not all of them. The sample records some 20,000 clones, more than 80% being singletons. CDR3 length: 14 residues. V was shortened by 4 bases and J by 1 base, with 10 bases between the two germline ends. The germline gives CDR1 KGHSH, CDR2 LQKENI. The material sequenced was PBMCs. V is TRBV18 and J is TRBJ1-1; D is uncertain. The TCR sequence derives from a man in his 60s with head and neck cancer. Here the CDR3 DNA reads TGTGCCAGCTCACTGTTGGATAGGAACACTGAAGCTTTCTTT. It codes for CASSLLDRNTEAFF.